These 10 T cell receptor beta chains came from one sample sequenced in a study of T cell responses to AZD1222 COVID-19 vaccine. The assay was immunoSEQ multiplex PCR, and TCRdb's table has in-frame clones only and misses some. Among 150,000 to 200,000 clones, about nine tenths were seen once, and the ten largest hold approximately 1.6%. The material sequenced was peripheral blood, taken on day 0 of AZD1222 vaccination. The source of these receptors is an adult in good health.

This clone occurred once. The chain has TRBV7-9 and TRBJ1-3, with a weak D call TRBD1 (5 bases). The CDR3 totals 15 residues. Deletions cut 11 bases from V and 0 bases from J, with 17 bases between. From germline, CDR1 is SEHNR and CDR2 FQNEAQ (reference sequence). In DNA form, the CDR3 reads TGTGCCCGAAGGCCGGGACTCCGCTCTGGAAACACCATATATTTT. Its protein product is CARRPGLRSGNTIYF.

This clone appeared a single time. The chain uses TRBV28 and TRBJ1-2; D is perhaps TRBD1 (5 bases). With 6 bases removed from V and 8 bases from J, the gap between germline ends came to 16 bases. Germline V gene data show CDR1 as MDHEN and CDR2 as SYDVKM. This CDR3 is built from 13 residues. CDR3 in DNA: TGTGCCAGCAGGACTCCAGGGTCAAAAGGCTACACCTTC. It encodes CASRTPGSKGYTF.

The chain joins TRBV6-2 or TRBV6-3 to TRBJ2-4, with 12 bases lining up with TRBD2. This CDR3 comprises 16 residues. V shed 5 bases, J shed 0 bases, and the junction held 2 bases outside the gene matches. CDR1 and CDR2 from the germline V gene are MNHEY and SVGEGT. The CDR3 DNA reads as TGTGCCAGCAGTCGACTAGCGGGGGTAGCCAAAAACATTCAGTACTTC. This translates into CASSRLAGVAKNIQYF.

This clone was counted a single time. This rearrangement joins TRBV29-1 to TRBJ2-7; TRBD1 matches 10 bases. CDR3 length: 14 amino acids. Germline V gene data show CDR1 as SQVTM and CDR2 as ANQGSEA. Trimming cost V 6 bases and J 4 bases; bases outside gene matches: 9. The CDR3 DNA is TGCAGCGTCGGACCCGGGACAGGGGATTACGAGCAGTACTTC. It yields the protein CSVGPGTGDYEQYF.

The gene calls are TRBV28 and TRBJ1-1; 7 bases line up with TRBD1. J was trimmed by 7 bases and V by 5 bases; bases with no gene match: 13. Germline V gives CDR1 MDHEN, CDR2 SYDVKM. This CDR3 region has 15 residues. CDR3 in amino acids: CASSRSTGLFSEAFF. CDR3 nucleotide sequence: TGTGCCAGCAGTCGGTCGACAGGGTTATTTAGTGAAGCTTTCTTT. Combining the CDR3 with reference TRBV28 and TRBJ1-1 gives the whole variable domain DVKVTQSSRYLVKRTGEKVFLECVQDMDHENMFWYRQDPGLGLRLIYFSYDVKMKEKGDIPEGYSVSREKKERFSLILESASTNQTSMYLCASSRSTGLFSEAFFGQGTRLTVV.

The chain is built from TRBV7-2 and TRBJ2-1, with 9 bases aligning to TRBD2. J gave up 7 bases and V 1 base, and 5 bases lay outside the gene matches. The germline gives CDR1 SGHTA, CDR2 FQGNSA. The CDR3 is 15 residues long. Here the CDR3 DNA reads TGTGCCAGCAGCTTAGGCGGGGGGGCTTGGAATGAGCAGTTCTTC. Translation gives CASSLGGGAWNEQFF.

The gene calls are TRBV19 and TRBJ1-6; D possibly corresponds to TRBD1 (6 bases). V was clipped by 5 bases and J by 7 bases, with 12 bases between them. Germline CDR1 LNHDA, CDR2 SQIVND (reference sequence). This CDR3 region has 14 residues. CDR3 DNA sequence: TGTGCCAGTAGTCGTGGACAGCCCAATTCACCCCTCCACTTT. As protein: CASSRGQPNSPLHF.

This chain uses TRBV11-2 with TRBJ1-2; tentatively, D is TRBD1 (6 bases). This CDR3 comprises 13 residues. V lost 5 bases and J 8 bases, leaving 15 bases between the germline ends. Germline V gene sequence: CDR1 SGHAT, CDR2 FQNNGV. The CDR3 coding sequence is TGTGCCAGCAGCAGCTACAGGGAAAGAGGCTACACCTTC. Its translation is CASSSYRERGYTF.

J is TRBJ1-5 and V is TRBV5-1, with 9 bases matching TRBD1. The CDR3 covers 16 residues. V was clipped by 2 bases and J by 4 bases; unmatched bases: 7. The germline CDR1 and CDR2 sequences are SGHRS and YFSETQ. The CDR3 DNA is TGCGCCAGCAGCTTAATGCCAGGACAGGGGAATCAGCCCCAGCATTTT. Translated, it gives CASSLMPGQGNQPQHF.

V and J are TRBV6-2 or TRBV6-3 and TRBJ1-6; possible D gene TRBD1, 5 bases. From germline, CDR1 is MNHEY and CDR2 SVGEGT. There are 14 residues in the CDR3. V dropped 5 bases and J dropped 6 bases, with 11 bases sitting between them. The CDR3 bases are TGTGCCAGCAGTACAGGAGCCTCTAATTCACCCCTCCACTTT. Amino acid sequence: CASSTGASNSPLHF.